These 17 T cell receptor beta chains were sequenced from one sample in a study of T cell changes during pregnancy in multiple sclerosis. Method: immunoSEQ multiplex PCR; TCRdb's copy keeps in-frame clones and lacks some. The sample has 90,000 to 95,000 clones, about 91% seen once; the top ten hold around 1%. The source material was peripheral blood, sampled before pregnancy. These receptors all stem from a female donor with multiple sclerosis, enrolled in a pregnancy study.

This chain connects TRBV20-1 to TRBJ2-7; 8 bases agree with TRBD2. This CDR3 has 11 amino acids. Germline CDR1 is DFQATT and CDR2 is SNEGSKA (reference sequence). The junction had 3 bases not matched to a gene; V was cut back by 5 bases and J by 6 bases. In nucleotides, the CDR3 is TGCAGTGCTCGGGAGGGGGGCGAGCAGTACTTC. This translates into CSAREGGEQYF.

The chain uses TRBV2 and TRBJ2-7; perhaps TRBD1 as D (5 bases). The length of the CDR3 is 13 residues. Trimming took 2 bases from V and 4 from J, leaving 9 bases between them. Germline V CDR1 and CDR2: SNHLY, FYNNEI. The CDR3 DNA reads TGTGCCAGCAGTGAACAGGGTTGGTACGAGCAGTACTTC. Translation: CASSEQGWYEQYF.

The genes are TRBV5-8 and TRBJ1-2; D not certain. Germline V gene lookup returns CDR1 SGHTS and CDR2 YDEGEE. V was trimmed by 4 bases and J by 7 bases, leaving 14 bases between them. The CDR3 consists of 13 residues. In DNA form, the CDR3 reads TGTGCCAGCAGCCCGGAGGGTGTCTCTGGCTACACCTTC. Translation gives CASSPEGVSGYTF.

This clone was counted between two and nine times. The DNA for the CDR3 is TGTGCCTGGAGTGTGGGCGGGGATCAGCCCCAGCATTTT. It encodes CAWSVGGDQPQHF. J is TRBJ1-5 and V is TRBV30; D remains ambiguous. The germline CDR1 and CDR2 sequences are GTSNPN and SVGIG (reference sequence). The CDR3 totals 13 residues. Trimming shortened V by 0 bases and J by 5 bases, and 8 bases separated the two germline ends.

V is TRBV7-6 and J is TRBJ2-5; TRBD1 agrees at 10 bases. After removal of 5 bases from V and 5 bases from J, the junction contained 11 bases not matched to a gene. CDR1 and CDR2 (germline): SGHVS, FNYEAQ. This CDR3 comprises 16 residues. CDR3 DNA: TGTGCCAGCAGCCCGTTCCGGGACAGGGGTACGGAGACCCAGTACTTC. It translates to CASSPFRDRGTETQYF.

This clone was picked up one time. The chain joins TRBV27 to TRBJ2-1, with a tentative D call TRBD2 (6 bases). The CDR3 runs to 17 residues. The V and J ends lost 4 bases and 5 bases respectively, with 21 bases between them. The germline CDR1 and CDR2 sequences are MNHEY and SMNVEV (reference sequence). For the CDR3, the DNA is TGTGCCAGCAGTTACGTCCCCCAGCGGGCGGGGAACAATGAGCAGTTCTTC. Encoded protein: CASSYVPQRAGNNEQFF.

This chain links TRBV7-9 with TRBJ2-2, with D possibly matching TRBD1 (6 bases). V lost 5 bases and J 3 bases, leaving 16 bases between the germline ends. This CDR3 region has 16 residues. CDR1 is SEHNR and CDR2 is FQNEAQ in the germline V gene (reference sequence). The CDR3 region is CASSLPGVTYTGELFF. In DNA form, the CDR3 reads TGTGCCAGCAGCCTACCAGGGGTTACTTACACCGGGGAGCTGTTTTTT.

The gene calls are TRBV11-2 and TRBJ2-5; D ambiguous. V was shortened by 3 bases and J by 4 bases, with 3 bases between the two germline ends. CDR3 length: 11 residues. Germline lookup yields CDR1 SGHAT and CDR2 FQNNGV. CDR3: CASSFRETQYF. The CDR3 region has the DNA TGTGCCAGCAGCTTTCGAGAGACCCAGTACTTC.

J is TRBJ1-1 and V is TRBV2; 10 nucleotides match TRBD1. This CDR3 has 14 residues. V lost 8 bases, J lost 0 bases, and 3 bases stayed unmatched. Germline-derived CDR1 and CDR2 are SNHLY and FYNNEI. The CDR3 sequence is CASRDRGMNTEAFF. Here the CDR3 DNA reads TGTGCCAGCCGGGACAGGGGTATGAACACTGAAGCTTTCTTT.

This clone has only one observation. The rearrangement joins TRBV6-6 to TRBJ2-7; a possible D gene is TRBD1 (6 bases). Germline-derived CDR1 and CDR2 are MNHNY and SVGAGI (reference sequence). V was pared by 6 bases and J by 3 bases, with 12 bases between. The CDR3 totals 13 residues. The CDR3 DNA reads TGTGCCAGCAGGGGCGGACAGTACTACGAGCAGTACTTC. Amino acid sequence: CASRGGQYYEQYF.

The V gene is TRBV6-5, the J gene TRBJ2-1, with TRBD1 matching over 9 bases. Germline trimming cut 8 bases from V and 6 bases from J; bases unmatched to any gene: 11. Per the germline V gene, CDR1 is MNHEY and CDR2 is SVGAGI. The length of the CDR3 is 15 residues. This chain's CDR3 is CASGGVGQGSNEQFF. As DNA, the CDR3 is TGTGCCAGCGGAGGTGTAGGACAGGGGAGCAATGAGCAGTTCTTC.

This clone was seen more than once but under ten times. The chain is built from TRBV7-9 and TRBJ2-7; TRBD2 agrees at 7 bases. The CDR3 has 15 amino acids. Germline loops: CDR1 SEHNR, CDR2 FQNEAQ (reference sequence). Germline trimming cut 4 bases from V and 2 bases from J; bases unmatched to any gene: 8. This CDR3 is CASSSTSERPYEQYF. CDR3 DNA: TGTGCCAGCAGCTCAACTAGCGAGAGACCCTACGAGCAGTACTTC. Variable domain in full (rest from reference TRBV7-9 and TRBJ2-7): DTGVSQNPRHKITKRGQNVTFRCDPISEHNRLYWYRQTLGQGPEFLTYFQNEAQLEKSRLLSDRFSAERPKGSFSTLEIQRTEQGDSAMYLCASSSTSERPYEQYFGPGTRLTVT.

V gene TRBV7-8 combines with J gene TRBJ1-1; a weak D match, TRBD1 (5 bases). In germline, CDR1 is SGHVS, CDR2 FQNEAQ. The CDR3 spans 14 residues. The V and J ends lost 0 bases and 4 bases respectively, with 9 bases between them. CDR3 coding DNA: TGTGCCAGCAGCTTAGCGCTGGGGGGCACTGAAGCTTTCTTT. It is translated as CASSLALGGTEAFF.

The chain employs TRBV7-2 and TRBJ1-1; TRBD1 aligns across 9 bases. V shed 2 bases and J 5 bases; nucleotides not matched to a gene: 3. From germline, CDR1 is SGHTA and CDR2 FQGNSA. The CDR3 spans 14 residues. The CDR3 DNA is TGTGCCAGCAGCTTAATGACAGGGGGGACTGAAGCTTTCTTT. Its protein is CASSLMTGGTEAFF.

CDR3 residues: CASSSQLPEKLFF. CDR3 bases: TGTGCCAGCAGTTCTCAGTTACCCGAAAAACTGTTTTTT. The chain uses TRBV28 and TRBJ1-4; D not certain. This CDR3 has 13 amino acids. The germline gives CDR1 MDHEN, CDR2 SYDVKM. The V and J ends lost 4 bases and 8 bases respectively, with 11 bases between them.

This chain uses TRBV5-1 with TRBJ2-7, with D perhaps matching TRBD1 (6 bases). Germline V gene sequence: CDR1 SGHRS, CDR2 YFSETQ. CDR3 length equals 11 residues. Trimming removed 9 bases at V and 6 bases at J, with 13 bases between. Written as DNA, the CDR3 is TGCGCCACCTCGCTGGGGGCCGAGCAGTACTTC. Translating gives CATSLGAEQYF.

This chain's CDR3 is CAILGQGGGEQFF. The CDR3, as DNA: TGTGCCATCCTGGGACAGGGAGGCGGTGAGCAGTTCTTC. The chain has TRBV10-3 and TRBJ2-1, with 9 bases aligning to TRBD1. The CDR3 totals 13 residues. Germline V gene data show CDR1 as ENHRY and CDR2 as SYGVKD. Trimming took 8 bases from V and 9 from J; bases not matched to a gene: 8.